The 32 T cell receptor beta chains presented below share a single source sample, sequenced in a study of CD8+CD57+ T cells in acquired aplastic anemia. Genomic DNA was employed as the template in profiling TCR beta VDJ and CDR3. TCRdb recomputed calls from the reads with MiXCR, one row per CDR3 protein. The data contain about 130,000 distinct CDR3 sequences, less than 45% of them singletons. The sequenced sample consisted of sorted CD4+, CD8+, or CD8+CD57+ T cells (not recorded which) from PBMCs. These receptors came from a human donor in good health, serving as a control.

This clonotype appeared many times. The V and J genes are TRBV12-3 or TRBV12-4 and TRBJ2-1, with D perhaps matching TRBD2 (6 bases). The V end lost 3 bases, the J end lost 5 bases, and 14 bases lay between the germline ends. This CDR3 comprises 15 residues. CDR3 amino acids: CASSLAGPINNEQFF. The CDR3 nucleotides are TGTGCCAGCAGTTTGGCGGGGCCTATTAACAATGAGCAGTTCTTC.

In this sample, this clonotype turned up many times. The chain employs TRBV5-1 and TRBJ1-4; the match to TRBD1 covers 9 bases. Germline loops: CDR1 SGHRS, CDR2 YFSETQ. V was clipped by 4 bases and J by 4 bases; unmatched bases: 2. The CDR3 spans 14 residues. The chain's CDR3 is CASSLGQGNEKLFF. The CDR3 bases are TGCGCCAGCAGCCTGGGACAGGGTAATGAAAAACTGTTTTTT.

This clonotype was detected once. This CDR3 is missing its conserved last phenylalanine or tryptophan, likely due to a read error. The gene calls are TRBV2 and TRBJ1-2; a weak D match, TRBD1 (6 bases). V lost 6 bases to trimming and J lost 5 bases, with 16 bases between them. Germline V gives CDR1 SNHLY, CDR2 FYNNEI. The CDR3 spans 14 residues. CDR3 bases: TGTGCCAGCAGACGGGGGGCCTCTTATTATGGCTACACCTCC. Residues: CASRRGASYYGYTS.

The sample holds many counts of this clonotype. CDR3 region: CASSYSLLGQGWNTEAFF. The CDR3 DNA follows: TGTGCCAGCAGTTACTCGCTCCTGGGACAGGGCTGGAACACTGAAGCTTTCTTT. V is TRBV6-2 or TRBV6-3 and J is TRBJ1-1; 9 nucleotides align to TRBD1. This CDR3 is 18 amino acids long. The germline V gene has CDR1 MNHEY and CDR2 SVGEGT. After removal of 0 bases from V and 1 base from J, the junction contained 9 bases not matched to a gene.

J is TRBJ2-7 and V is TRBV19; D is uncertain. The CDR3 is 15 residues long. V was pared by 5 bases and J by 2 bases, with 16 bases between. The germline gives CDR1 LNHDA, CDR2 SQIVND (reference sequence). The CDR3 sequence is CASSPQLGHAYEQYF. DNA for the CDR3: TGTGCCAGTAGTCCCCAGCTTGGGCATGCCTACGAGCAGTACTTC.

The chain uses TRBV29-1 and TRBJ2-1; 12 bases are a match to TRBD2. The CDR3 is 11 residues long. Looked up from germline, CDR1 is SQVTM and CDR2 is ANQGSEA. V lost 6 bases and J lost 10; bases outside the gene matches: 1. The CDR3 sequence is CSVGTSGEQFF. The DNA for the CDR3 is TGCAGCGTCGGGACTAGCGGGGAGCAGTTCTTC.

The chain joins TRBV2 to TRBJ2-3; a weak D match, TRBD2 (5 bases). Germline CDR1 SNHLY, CDR2 FYNNEI. There are 15 residues in the CDR3. V was cut by 4 bases and J by 2 bases, with 13 bases left in between. The CDR3 bases are TGTGCCAGCAGTGTTGCAAGCGGACCCACAGATACGCAGTATTTT. It codes for CASSVASGPTDTQYF.

This clonotype has more than one count but fewer than ten. The rearrangement joins TRBV9 to TRBJ2-4, with D maybe TRBD1 (5 bases). With 3 bases removed from V and 0 bases from J, the gap between germline ends came to 7 bases. The CDR3 has 14 amino acids. Per the germline V gene, CDR1 is SGDLS and CDR2 is YYNGEE. CDR3 sequence (DNA): TGTGCCAGCAGCGCGACAGTAGCCAAAAACATTCAGTACTTC. Translated, it gives CASSATVAKNIQYF.

This clonotype was seen repeatedly, ten times or more. J is TRBJ2-7 and V is TRBV5-1; D remains ambiguous. The CDR3 has 12 amino acids. V was shortened by 1 base and J by 7 bases, with 9 bases between the two germline ends. The germline gives CDR1 SGHRS, CDR2 YFSETQ. The CDR3 here is CASSLPPGEQYF. Here the CDR3 DNA reads TGCGCCAGCAGCTTGCCGCCTGGGGAGCAGTACTTC.

The gene calls are TRBV2 and TRBJ2-5; perhaps D is TRBD1 or TRBD2 (6 bases each). CDR1 and CDR2 from the germline V gene are SNHLY and FYNNEI. The V end was cut by 3 bases, the J end by 3 bases, with 17 bases between. The CDR3 extends over 16 amino acids. The CDR3 DNA follows: TGTGCCAGCAGTGAGGGCGGCAGGGGCGGGAAAGAGACCCAGTACTTC. Translation gives CASSEGGRGGKETQYF.

CDR3 residues: CASSLNRVEKLFF. CDR3 DNA: TGTGCCAGCAGCTTAAACAGGGTAGAAAAACTGTTTTTT. The chain carries TRBV7-6 and TRBJ1-4, with D perhaps TRBD1 (6 bases). The CDR3 contains 13 residues. Trimming took off 2 bases at V and 8 bases at J, with 9 bases between the two ends. Germline loops: CDR1 SGHVS, CDR2 FNYEAQ.

The rearrangement joins TRBV7-2 to TRBJ2-5; 12 bases agree with TRBD2. The CDR3 has 15 residues. With 5 bases clipped from V and 4 bases from J, the junction kept 5 bases outside the gene matches. Germline-derived CDR1 and CDR2 are SGHTA and FQGNSA. This CDR3 reads CASSPRLAGAETQYF. DNA for the CDR3: TGTGCCAGCAGCCCAAGACTAGCGGGAGCAGAGACCCAGTACTTC.

The chain joins TRBV2 to TRBJ2-7, with TRBD2 as a possible D gene (6 bases). From germline, CDR1 is SNHLY and CDR2 FYNNEI. Trimming took 2 bases from V and 2 from J, leaving 13 bases between them. The CDR3 length is 15 residues. This CDR3 reads CASSERGTLAYEQYF. The CDR3 DNA reads as TGTGCCAGCAGTGAACGGGGGACTCTAGCCTACGAGCAGTACTTC.

The chain couples TRBV15 to TRBJ1-5, with 8 bases lining up with TRBD1. Germline V gene lookup returns CDR1 LNHNV and CDR2 YYDKDF (reference sequence). The CDR3 contains 16 residues. The J segment lost 4 bases and the V segment lost 5 bases, leaving 10 bases of the junction unmatched. CDR3 DNA: TGTGCCACCAGCCGCGAGGACAGGGTGTCGAATCAGCCCCAGCATTTT. The encoded protein is CATSREDRVSNQPQHF.

There are many counts of this clonotype. The chain couples TRBV9 to TRBJ1-6; D is uncertain. CDR3 length equals 15 residues. V lost 0 bases, J lost 9 bases, and 13 bases lay in between. CDR1 and CDR2 from the germline V gene are SGDLS and YYNGEE. DNA of the CDR3: TGTGCCAGCAGCGTAGTGGACTCACCGATTTCACCCCTCCACTTT. Amino acids: CASSVVDSPISPLHF.

Turning to this clonotype: Given a much more abundant clone one base away, this may be a read error. The chain has TRBV3-1 and TRBJ1-2; TRBD1 matches 10 bases. V lost 1 base to trimming and J lost 7 bases; unmatched junction nucleotides: 6. The CDR3 loop spans 15 amino acids. Per germline, CDR1 LGHDT and CDR2 YNNKEL (reference sequence). CDR3 region: CASSQGTGGVGGYTF. The CDR3 nucleotides are TGTGCCAGCAGCCAAGGGACAGGGGGGGTTGGTGGCTACACCTTC. Supplemented by reference TRBV3-1 and TRBJ1-2, the full variable domain reads DTAVSQTPKYLVTQMGNDKSIKCEQNLGHDTMYWYKQDSKKFLKIMFSYNNKELIINETVPNRFSPKSPDKAHLNLHINSLELGDSAVYFCASSQGTGGVGGYTFGSGTRLTVV.

This clonotype was recorded a few times. This chain connects TRBV19 to TRBJ1-1; D call uncertain. The V end lost 5 bases, the J end lost 1 base, and 8 bases lay between the germline ends. This CDR3 has 13 amino acids. Germline V CDR1 and CDR2: LNHDA, SQIVND (reference sequence). CDR3 nucleotide sequence: TGTGCCAGTAGTGTCCAAAGGAACACTGAAGCTTTCTTT. Translated: CASSVQRNTEAFF.

A remark on this clonotype: One end of the junction does not line up with germline, which may come from a read error. The rearrangement joins TRBV12-3 or TRBV12-4 to TRBJ2-2; 15 bases are shared with TRBD2. The CDR3 consists of 18 residues. CDR3 coding DNA: TGTGCCAGCAGTCGCATGGGACTAGCGGGAGGAAACACCAGGGAGCTGTTTTTT. Protein: CASSRMGLAGGNTRELFF.

This clonotype was counted many times. V usage is TRBV7-9 and J usage is TRBJ1-3; D is ambiguous. Germline loops: CDR1 SEHNR, CDR2 FQNEAQ (reference sequence). The CDR3 spans 15 residues. The V end lost 10 bases, the J end lost 0 bases, and 16 bases lay between the germline ends. The CDR3 DNA reads TGTGCCACGTATTTCAGTGGTCTCTCTGGAAACACCATATATTTT. This encodes CATYFSGLSGNTIYF. Supplemented by reference TRBV7-9 and TRBJ1-3, the full variable domain reads DTGVSQNPRHKITKRGQNVTFRCDPISEHNRLYWYRQTLGQGPEFLTYFQNEAQLEKSRLLSDRFSAERPKGSFSTLEIQRTEQGDSAMYLCATYFSGLSGNTIYFGEGSWLTVV.

The chain employs TRBV10-3 and TRBJ2-5, with 9 bases that match TRBD2. The CDR3 runs 13 residues. CDR1 is ENHRY and CDR2 is SYGVKD in the germline V gene. V trimming: 4 bases; J trimming: 5 bases; junction bases outside the gene matches: 2. The CDR3 loop is CAISGGLAETQYF. The DNA of the CDR3 is TGTGCCATCAGTGGGGGACTAGCTGAGACCCAGTACTTC.

In its sample, this clonotype was seen a few times. The rearrangement joins TRBV2 to TRBJ2-7; D not resolved. CDR3 length: 13 amino acids. Germline-derived CDR1 and CDR2 are SNHLY and FYNNEI. V lost 3 bases and J 0 bases, leaving 6 bases between the germline ends. Written as DNA, the CDR3 is TGTGCCAGCAGTGATTGGCACTCCTACGAGCAGTACTTC. Translation gives CASSDWHSYEQYF.

Ten or more counts support this clonotype. The CDR3 DNA sequence: TGTGCCAGCAGCGTAGACGGGAAAAGAGGTTCACCCCTCCACTTT. Encoded protein: CASSVDGKRGSPLHF. The chain combines TRBV9 with TRBJ1-6; D is unclear. The germline V and J ends were trimmed by 0 bases and 9 bases, with 13 bases remaining between them. Germline V CDR1 and CDR2: SGDLS, YYNGEE. The CDR3 covers 15 residues.

In its sample, this clonotype was seen many times. J is TRBJ1-3 and V is TRBV9; maybe TRBD1 (5 bases). V lost 4 bases and J lost 2, with 16 bases in between. From germline, CDR1 is SGDLS and CDR2 YYNGEE. The CDR3 runs 16 residues. The CDR3 DNA sequence: TGTGCCAGCAGCCCCGGGACTGCCCCAGCTGGAAACACCATATATTTT. Translated: CASSPGTAPAGNTIYF.

V and J are TRBV19 and TRBJ1-1; 9 bases map to TRBD1. There are 15 residues in the CDR3. The V gene's germline CDR1 is LNHDA and CDR2 SQIVND (reference sequence). After removal of 4 bases from V and 5 bases from J, the junction contained 8 bases not matched to a gene. CDR3 region: CASSTSDRGRTEAFF. The CDR3 bases are TGTGCCAGTAGTACATCGGACAGGGGAAGGACTGAAGCTTTCTTT.

There are a few counts of this clonotype. The V call is TRBV6-1, the J call TRBJ2-7; TRBD1 matches at 9 bases. Losses at the gene ends were 10 bases for V and 2 bases for J; bases not matched to a gene: 9. Per germline, CDR1 MNHNS and CDR2 SASEGT. The CDR3 covers 14 residues. CDR3 region: CATSPTGGPYEQYF. DNA for the CDR3: TGTGCCACCTCCCCGACAGGGGGACCCTACGAGCAGTACTTC.

The rearrangement links TRBV19 to TRBJ1-1, with D hard to call. The CDR3 is 13 amino acids. V was cut by 2 bases and J by 8 bases, with 12 bases left in between. Per the germline V gene, CDR1 is LNHDA and CDR2 is SQIVND (reference sequence). The CDR3 nucleotides read TGTGCCAGTAGTATAAGTCTTCGAGGGGAAGCTTTCTTT. Translated, it gives CASSISLRGEAFF.

The chain couples TRBV6-5 to TRBJ1-3; tentative D call: TRBD1 (5 bases). The CDR3 sequence is 15 residues long. Trimming shortened V by 7 bases and J by 0 bases, and 13 bases separated the two germline ends. The germline CDR1 and CDR2 sequences are MNHEY and SVGAGI. The CDR3 loop is CASTSGPISGNTIYF. CDR3 nucleotides: TGTGCCAGCACTTCGGGACCGATCTCTGGAAACACCATATATTTT.

The table lists this clonotype with a count of one. The chain recombines TRBV10-2 with TRBJ2-2; 13 positions agree with TRBD2. Germline assignment: CDR1 WSHSY and CDR2 SAAADI. The length of the CDR3 is 15 residues. Germline trimming cut 6 bases from V and 6 bases from J; bases unmatched to any gene: 4. CDR3 in amino acids: CASSVGLAGAGELFF. The CDR3 coding sequence is TGCGCCAGCAGCGTTGGACTAGCGGGGGCCGGGGAGCTGTTTTTT.

This clonotype was detected ten times or more. The rearrangement joins TRBV29-1 to TRBJ1-2; a weak D match, TRBD1 (6 bases). The CDR3 runs 13 residues. CDR1 and CDR2 (germline): SQVTM, ANQGSEA. The CDR3 DNA sequence: TGCAGTATACAGGGTGAAGCGTTCTATGGCTACACCTTC. This translates into CSIQGEAFYGYTF.

At least ten counts were recorded for this clonotype. CDR3 nucleotide sequence: TGTGCTAGTGGTTTGGGAGCTTTCTTT. Its translation is CASGLGAFF. This chain joins TRBV12-5 and TRBJ1-1, with unresolved D. CDR1 is LGHNT and CDR2 is FRNRAP in the germline V gene. The V gene lost 1 base and the J gene lost 10 bases, with 1 base spanning the gap. This CDR3 region has 9 residues. The full variable domain, with the rest looked up from reference TRBV12-5 and TRBJ1-1, is DARVTQTPRHKVTEMGQEVTMRCQPILGHNTVFWYRQTMMQGLELLAYFRNRAPLDDSGMPKDRFSAEMPDATLATLKIQPSEPRDSAVYFCASGLGAFFGQGTRLTVV.

The chain is built from TRBV9 and TRBJ2-1; D is undetermined. V was trimmed by 0 bases and J by 9 bases, leaving 7 bases between them. Germline CDR1 SGDLS, CDR2 YYNGEE. The CDR3 loop spans 12 amino acids. In DNA, the CDR3 is TGTGCCAGCAGCGTAGTAAGCTCTGAGCAGTTCTTC. Protein product: CASSVVSSEQFF.

This chain's CDR3 is CASSINLLFHEQYF. As DNA, the CDR3 is TGTGCCAGTAGTATTAATCTTCTATTCCACGAGCAGTACTTC. The chain is built from TRBV7-6 and TRBJ2-7; D not resolved. The CDR3 is 14 residues long. From germline, CDR1 is SGHVS and CDR2 FNYEAQ. With 9 bases removed from V and 5 bases from J, the gap between germline ends came to 20 bases.